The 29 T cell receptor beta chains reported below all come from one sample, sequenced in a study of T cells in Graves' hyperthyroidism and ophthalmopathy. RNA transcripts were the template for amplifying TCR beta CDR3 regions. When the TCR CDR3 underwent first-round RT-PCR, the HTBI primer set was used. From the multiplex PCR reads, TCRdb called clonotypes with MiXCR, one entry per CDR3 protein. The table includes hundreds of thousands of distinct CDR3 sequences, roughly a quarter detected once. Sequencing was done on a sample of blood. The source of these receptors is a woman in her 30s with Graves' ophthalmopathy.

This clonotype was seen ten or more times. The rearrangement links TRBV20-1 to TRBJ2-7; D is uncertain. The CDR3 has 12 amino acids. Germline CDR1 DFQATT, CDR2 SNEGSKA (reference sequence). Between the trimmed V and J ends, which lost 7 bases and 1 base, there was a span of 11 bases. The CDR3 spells CSVILGSYEQYF. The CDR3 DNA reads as TGCAGTGTGATATTGGGGTCCTACGAGCAGTACTTC.

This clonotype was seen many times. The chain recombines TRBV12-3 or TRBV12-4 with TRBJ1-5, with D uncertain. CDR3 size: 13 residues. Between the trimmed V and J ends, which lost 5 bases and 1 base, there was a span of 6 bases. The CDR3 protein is CASSPDSNQPQHF. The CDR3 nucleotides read TGTGCCAGCAGTCCGGACAGCAATCAGCCCCAGCATTTT.

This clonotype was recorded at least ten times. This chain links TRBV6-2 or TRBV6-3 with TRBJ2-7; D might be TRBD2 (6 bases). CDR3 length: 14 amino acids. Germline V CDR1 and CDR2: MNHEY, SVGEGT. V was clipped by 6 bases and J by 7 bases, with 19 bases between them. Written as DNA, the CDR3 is TGTGCCAGCAGCGCCCGACTAGACCTACGAGAGCAGTACTTC. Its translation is CASSARLDLREQYF.

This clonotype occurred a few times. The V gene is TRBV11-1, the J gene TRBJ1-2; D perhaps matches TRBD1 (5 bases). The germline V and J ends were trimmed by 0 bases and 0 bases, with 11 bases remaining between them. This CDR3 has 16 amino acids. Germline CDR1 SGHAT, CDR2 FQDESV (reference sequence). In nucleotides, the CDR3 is TGTGCCAGCAGCTTAGCGCAGGGCGAGGCTAACTATGGCTACACCTTC. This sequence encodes CASSLAQGEANYGYTF.

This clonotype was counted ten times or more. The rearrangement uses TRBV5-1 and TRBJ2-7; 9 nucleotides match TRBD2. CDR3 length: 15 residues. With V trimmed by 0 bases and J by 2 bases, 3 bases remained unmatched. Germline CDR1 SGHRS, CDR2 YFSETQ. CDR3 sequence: CASSLESSGAYEQYF. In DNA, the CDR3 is TGCGCCAGCAGCTTGGAGTCTAGCGGGGCCTACGAGCAGTACTTC.

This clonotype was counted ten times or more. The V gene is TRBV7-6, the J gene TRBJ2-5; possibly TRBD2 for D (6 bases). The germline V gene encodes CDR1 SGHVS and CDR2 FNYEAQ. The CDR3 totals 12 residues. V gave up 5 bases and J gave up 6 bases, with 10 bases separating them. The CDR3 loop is CASSPGVQTQYF. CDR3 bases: TGTGCCAGCAGCCCGGGGGTGCAGACCCAGTACTTC.

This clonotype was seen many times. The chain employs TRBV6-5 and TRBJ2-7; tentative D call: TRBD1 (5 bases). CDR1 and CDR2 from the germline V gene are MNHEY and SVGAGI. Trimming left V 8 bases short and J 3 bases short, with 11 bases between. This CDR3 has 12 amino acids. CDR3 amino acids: CASGIRDYEQYF. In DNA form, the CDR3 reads TGTGCCAGCGGAATCAGGGACTACGAGCAGTACTTC.

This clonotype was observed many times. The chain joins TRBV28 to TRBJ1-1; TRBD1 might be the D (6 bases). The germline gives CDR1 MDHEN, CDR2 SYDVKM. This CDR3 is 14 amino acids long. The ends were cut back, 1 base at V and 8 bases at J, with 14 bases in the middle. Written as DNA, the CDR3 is TGTGCCAGCAGTTTATCCATCAGGGGAACCGAAGCTTTCTTT. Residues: CASSLSIRGTEAFF.

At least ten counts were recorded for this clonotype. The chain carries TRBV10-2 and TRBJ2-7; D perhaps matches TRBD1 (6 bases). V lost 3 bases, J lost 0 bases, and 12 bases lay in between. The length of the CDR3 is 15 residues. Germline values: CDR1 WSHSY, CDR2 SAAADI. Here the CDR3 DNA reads TGCGCCAGCAGTGATCACCGGGACACCTCCTACGAGCAGTACTTC. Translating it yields CASSDHRDTSYEQYF.

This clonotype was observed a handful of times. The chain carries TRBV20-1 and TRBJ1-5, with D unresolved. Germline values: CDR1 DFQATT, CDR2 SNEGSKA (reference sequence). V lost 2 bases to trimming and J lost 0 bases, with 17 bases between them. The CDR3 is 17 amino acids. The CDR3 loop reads CSARSHRTVYSNQPQHF. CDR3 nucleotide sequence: TGCAGTGCTAGAAGCCACCGGACGGTGTATAGCAATCAGCCCCAGCATTTT.

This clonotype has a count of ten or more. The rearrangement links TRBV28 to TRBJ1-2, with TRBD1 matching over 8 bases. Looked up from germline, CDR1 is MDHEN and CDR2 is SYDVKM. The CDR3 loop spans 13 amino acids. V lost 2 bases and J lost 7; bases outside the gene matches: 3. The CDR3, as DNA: TGTGCCAGCAGTTTACAGGGGGCGCTTGGCTACACCTTC. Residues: CASSLQGALGYTF.

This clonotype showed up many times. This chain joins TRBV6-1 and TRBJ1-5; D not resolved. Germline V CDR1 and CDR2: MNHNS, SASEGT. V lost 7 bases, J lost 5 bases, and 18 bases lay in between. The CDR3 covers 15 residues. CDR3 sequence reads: CASTTRAPTDQPQHF. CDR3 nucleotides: TGTGCCAGCACCACAAGGGCCCCTACAGATCAGCCCCAGCATTTT.

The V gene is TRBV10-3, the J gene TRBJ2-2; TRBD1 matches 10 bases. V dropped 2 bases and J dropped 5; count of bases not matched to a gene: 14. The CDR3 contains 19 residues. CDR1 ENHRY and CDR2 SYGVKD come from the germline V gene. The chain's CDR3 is CAISEPRGQGQSRTGELFF. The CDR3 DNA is TGTGCCATCAGTGAGCCTCGGGGACAGGGGCAGTCCCGAACCGGGGAGCTGTTTTTT.

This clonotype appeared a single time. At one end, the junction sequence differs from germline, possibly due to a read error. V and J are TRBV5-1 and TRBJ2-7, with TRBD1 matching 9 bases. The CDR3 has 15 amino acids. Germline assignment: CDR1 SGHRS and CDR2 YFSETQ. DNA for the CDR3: TGCGCCATCAGCTCGGGACAGGGCTACTCCTACGAGCAGTACTTC. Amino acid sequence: CAISSGQGYSYEQYF.

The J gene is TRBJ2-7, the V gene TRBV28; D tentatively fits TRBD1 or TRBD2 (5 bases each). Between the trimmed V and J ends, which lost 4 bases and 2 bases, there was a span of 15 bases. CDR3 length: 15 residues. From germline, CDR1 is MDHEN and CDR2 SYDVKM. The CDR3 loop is CASSSPGTLTYEQYF. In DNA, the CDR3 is TGTGCCAGCAGTTCCCCCGGGACCCTTACCTACGAGCAGTACTTC.

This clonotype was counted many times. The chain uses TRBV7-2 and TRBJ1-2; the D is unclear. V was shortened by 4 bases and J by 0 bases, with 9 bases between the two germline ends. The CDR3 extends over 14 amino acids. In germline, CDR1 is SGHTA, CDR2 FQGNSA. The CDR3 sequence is CASSSPTSNYGYTF. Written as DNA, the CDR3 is TGTGCCAGCAGCTCACCAACCTCTAACTATGGCTACACCTTC. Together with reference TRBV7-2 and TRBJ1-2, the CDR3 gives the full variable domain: GAGVSQSPSNKVTEKGKDVELRCDPISGHTALYWYRQSLGQGLEFLIYFQGNSAPDKSGLPSDRFSAERTGGSVSTLTIQRTQQEDSAVYLCASSSPTSNYGYTFGSGTRLTVV.

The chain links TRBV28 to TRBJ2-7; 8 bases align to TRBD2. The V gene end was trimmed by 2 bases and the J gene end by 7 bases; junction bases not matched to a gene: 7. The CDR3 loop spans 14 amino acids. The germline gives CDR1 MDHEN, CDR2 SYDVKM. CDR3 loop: CASSLEAGVAEQYF. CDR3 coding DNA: TGTGCCAGCAGTTTAGAAGCGGGAGTCGCGGAGCAGTACTTC.

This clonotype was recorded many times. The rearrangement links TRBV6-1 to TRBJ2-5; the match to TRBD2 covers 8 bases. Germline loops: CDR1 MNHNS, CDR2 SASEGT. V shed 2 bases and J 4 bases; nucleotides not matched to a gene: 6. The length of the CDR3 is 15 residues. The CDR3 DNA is TGTGCCAGCAGTGAAACCCGTAGCGGGGTAGAGACCCAGTACTTC. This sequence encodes CASSETRSGVETQYF.

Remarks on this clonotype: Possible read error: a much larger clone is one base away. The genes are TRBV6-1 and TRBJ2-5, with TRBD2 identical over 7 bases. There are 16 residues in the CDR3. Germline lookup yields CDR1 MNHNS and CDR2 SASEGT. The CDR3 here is CAGSVVSGGGRETQYF. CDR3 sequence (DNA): TGTGCCGGCAGTGTAGTTAGTGGGGGGGGAAGGGAGACCCAGTACTTC.

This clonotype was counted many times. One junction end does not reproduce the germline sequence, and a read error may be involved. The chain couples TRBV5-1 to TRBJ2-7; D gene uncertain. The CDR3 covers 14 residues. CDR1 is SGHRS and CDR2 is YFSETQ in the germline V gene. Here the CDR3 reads CASSLGSGFYEQYF. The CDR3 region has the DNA TGTGCCAGCAGCTTGGGCAGTGGCTTCTACGAGCAGTACTTC.

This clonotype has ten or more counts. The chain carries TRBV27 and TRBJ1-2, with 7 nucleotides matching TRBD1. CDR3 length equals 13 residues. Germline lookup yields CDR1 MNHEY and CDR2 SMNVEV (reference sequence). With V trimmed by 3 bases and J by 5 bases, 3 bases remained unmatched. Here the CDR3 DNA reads TGTGCCAGCAGTTTGCCAGGGGGGTATGGCTACACCTTC. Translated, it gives CASSLPGGYGYTF.

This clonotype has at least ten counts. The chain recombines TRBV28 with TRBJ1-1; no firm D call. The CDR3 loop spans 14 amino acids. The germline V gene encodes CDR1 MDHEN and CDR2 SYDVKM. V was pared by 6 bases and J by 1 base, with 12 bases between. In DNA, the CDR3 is TGTGCCAGCAGATATTATACCCGGAACACTGAAGCTTTCTTT. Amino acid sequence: CASRYYTRNTEAFF.

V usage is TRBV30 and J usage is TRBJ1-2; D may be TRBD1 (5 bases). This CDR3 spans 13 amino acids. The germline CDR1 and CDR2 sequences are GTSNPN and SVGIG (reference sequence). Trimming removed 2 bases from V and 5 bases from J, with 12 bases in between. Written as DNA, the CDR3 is TGTGCCTGGAGTAACGGGGGGGTGTATGGCTACACCTTC. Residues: CAWSNGGVYGYTF.

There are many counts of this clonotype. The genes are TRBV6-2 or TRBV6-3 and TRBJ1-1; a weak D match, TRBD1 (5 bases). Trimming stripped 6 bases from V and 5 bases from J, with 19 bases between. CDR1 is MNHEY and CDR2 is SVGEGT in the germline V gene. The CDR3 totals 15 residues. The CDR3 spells CASSRPTVLRTEAFF. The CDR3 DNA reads TGTGCCAGCAGCCGGCCGACAGTTTTGAGGACTGAAGCTTTCTTT.

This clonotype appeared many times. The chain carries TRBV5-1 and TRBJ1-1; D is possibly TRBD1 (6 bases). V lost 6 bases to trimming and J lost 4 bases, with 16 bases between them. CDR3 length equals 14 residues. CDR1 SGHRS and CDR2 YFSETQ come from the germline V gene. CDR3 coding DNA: TGCGCCAGCATCCTAACGGGGGGCGGCACTGAAGCTTTCTTT. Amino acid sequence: CASILTGGGTEAFF.

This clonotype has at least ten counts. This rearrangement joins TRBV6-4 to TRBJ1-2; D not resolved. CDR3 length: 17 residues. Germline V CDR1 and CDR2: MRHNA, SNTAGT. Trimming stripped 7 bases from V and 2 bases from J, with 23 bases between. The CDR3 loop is CASTRHLPSSKNYGYTF. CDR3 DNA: TGTGCCAGCACCAGACACTTACCATCAAGCAAAAACTATGGCTACACCTTC.

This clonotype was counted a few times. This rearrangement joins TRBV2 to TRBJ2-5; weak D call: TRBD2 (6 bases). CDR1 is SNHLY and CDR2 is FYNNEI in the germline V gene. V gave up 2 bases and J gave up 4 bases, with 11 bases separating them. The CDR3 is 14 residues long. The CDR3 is CASSEFRLGETQYF. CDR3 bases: TGTGCCAGCAGTGAATTTAGACTAGGAGAGACCCAGTACTTC. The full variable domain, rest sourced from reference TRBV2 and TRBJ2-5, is EPEVTQTPSHQVTQMGQEVILRCVPISNHLYFYWYRQILGQKVEFLVSFYNNEISEKSEIFDDQFSVERPDGSNFTLKIRSTKLEDSAMYFCASSEFRLGETQYFGPGTRLLVL.

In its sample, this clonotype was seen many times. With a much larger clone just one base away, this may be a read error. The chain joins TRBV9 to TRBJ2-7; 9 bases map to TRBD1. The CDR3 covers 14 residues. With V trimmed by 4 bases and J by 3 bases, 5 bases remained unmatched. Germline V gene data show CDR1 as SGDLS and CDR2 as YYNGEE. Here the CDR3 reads CASSTGQGNYEQYF. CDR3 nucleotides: TGTGCCAGCAGCACCGGACAGGGGAACTACGAGCAGTACTTC.

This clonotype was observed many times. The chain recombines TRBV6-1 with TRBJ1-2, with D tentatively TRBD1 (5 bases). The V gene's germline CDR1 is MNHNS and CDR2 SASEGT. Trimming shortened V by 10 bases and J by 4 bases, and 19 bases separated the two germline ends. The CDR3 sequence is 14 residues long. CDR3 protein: CATRSRGTGYGYTF. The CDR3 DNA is TGTGCCACCAGGAGTAGGGGAACGGGCTATGGCTACACCTTC.